These T cell receptor beta chains were read from a single sample in a study of shared clonotypes between healthy human individuals. Sequencing was performed with immunoSEQ multiplex PCR; in TCRdb, only in-frame clones are kept and a portion is missing. The data contain roughly 2,300,000 clones, around 93% of them singletons. Source material: naive CD4+ T cells from PBMCs. These receptors were obtained from a man aged 18-30 years in good health. Some clones in this sample may be carry-over from other donors' samples. Both conserved end residues are part of each CDR3. The D gene is left open where the match is weak. Clone size appears in some rows only: once, few, many, or a class for an expanded clone.

V gene,clone size,J gene,D gene,CDR3 protein,CDR3 DNA
TRBV2,.,TRBJ2-1,.,CASTRQGSYNEQFF,TGTGCCAGCACGCGGCAGGGATCCTACAATGAGCAGTTCTTC
TRBV27,.,TRBJ1-2,.,CASSFRLPSRNYGYTF,TGTGCCAGCAGCTTTCGGCTCCCCAGCCGCAACTATGGCTACACCTTC
TRBV2,.,TRBJ2-3,.,CASIERRTDTQYF,TGTGCCAGCATTGAGCGGCGCACAGATACGCAGTATTTT
TRBV7-3,.,TRBJ1-1,.,CASSLTFGGLEAFF,TGTGCCAGCAGCTTAACGTTTGGAGGATTGGAAGCTTTCTTT
TRBV28,.,TRBJ1-1,TRBD1,CASSLWTGGDTEAFF,TGTGCCAGCAGTCTATGGACAGGAGGGGACACTGAAGCTTTCTTT
TRBV5-1,.,TRBJ1-1,TRBD1,CASSRSGTGSTEAFF,TGCGCCAGCAGCCGGTCCGGGACAGGGAGCACTGAAGCTTTCTTT
TRBV5-1,.,TRBJ1-4,TRBD1,CASSASGTGNEKLFF,TGCGCCAGCAGCGCATCCGGGACAGGCAATGAAAAACTGTTTTTT
TRBV28,.,TRBJ2-5,.,CASSTPGRIQETQYF,TGTGCCAGCAGCACCCCGGGCCGCATTCAAGAGACCCAGTACTTC
TRBV29-1,.,TRBJ2-7,.,CSVGGSSYEQYF,TGCAGCGTTGGAGGCAGCTCCTACGAGCAGTACTTC
TRBV11-2,.,TRBJ2-1,.,CASSSATGLEQFF,TGTGCCAGCAGCTCGGCAACAGGCCTTGAGCAGTTCTTC
TRBV6-5,.,TRBJ1-1,.,CASSYSVGRTEAFF,TGTGCCAGCAGTTACTCAGTAGGGAGAACTGAAGCTTTCTTT
TRBV6-1,.,TRBJ2-2,.,CASSEARRDTGELFF,TGTGCCAGCAGTGAAGCGCGACGGGACACCGGGGAGCTGTTTTTT
TRBV7-8,.,TRBJ2-3,TRBD2,CASSLSTSGAGTQYF,TGTGCCAGCAGCCTAAGTACTAGCGGTGCTGGTACGCAGTATTTT
TRBV18,few,TRBJ1-1,.,CASSVTRMNTEAFF,TGTGCCAGCTCAGTGACAAGGATGAACACTGAAGCTTTCTTT
TRBV28,.,TRBJ1-5,.,CASRDDQPQHF,TGTGCCAGCAGGGATGATCAGCCCCAGCATTTT
TRBV5-1,.,TRBJ2-1,TRBD2,CASTLKVAGSEQFF,TGCGCCAGCACCCTTAAAGTAGCGGGAAGTGAGCAGTTCTTC
TRBV28,.,TRBJ2-5,TRBD2,CASSLWLAGGPLETQYF,TGTGCCAGCAGTTTATGGCTAGCGGGAGGGCCATTGGAGACCCAGTACTTC
TRBV5-4,.,TRBJ2-1,TRBD2,CASSLNSGSPGGYNEQFF,TGTGCCAGCAGCTTAAACAGCGGGAGCCCCGGGGGATACAATGAGCAGTTCTTC
TRBV27,.,TRBJ2-5,.,CASSFKSQETQYF,TGTGCCAGCAGTTTCAAATCCCAAGAGACCCAGTACTTC
TRBV25-1,.,TRBJ1-6,.,CASSEVNSPLHF,TGTGCCAGCAGTGAAGTTAATTCACCCCTCCACTTT
TRBV11-2,.,TRBJ2-7,.,CASSTLRDSLYEQYF,TGTGCCAGCAGCACACTCCGGGACTCCCTCTACGAGCAGTACTTC
TRBV5-4,.,TRBJ2-3,.,CASSLGSGADTQYF,TGTGCCAGCAGCTTGGGGTCGGGCGCAGATACGCAGTATTTT
TRBV29-1,.,TRBJ2-2,.,CSVRGQGGTGELFF,TGCAGCGTTCGGGGTCAGGGCGGTACCGGGGAGCTGTTTTTT
TRBV30,.,TRBJ2-7,.,CAWNWGPEQYF,TGTGCCTGGAACTGGGGTCCCGAGCAGTACTTC
TRBV5-4,.,TRBJ2-6,.,CASSKPGAGANVLTF,TGTGCCAGCAGCAAGCCGGGGGCTGGGGCCAACGTCCTGACTTTC
TRBV28,once,TRBJ1-1,TRBD1,CASSSRDRGLLAFF,TGTGCCAGCAGCAGCCGGGACAGGGGGCTGCTAGCTTTCTTT
TRBV7-2,.,TRBJ2-1,TRBD2,CASTFRGGTSYNEQFF,TGTGCCAGCACCTTTAGGGGAGGGACGTCCTACAATGAGCAGTTCTTC
TRBV18,.,TRBJ1-5,.,CASSPRAHNQPQHF,TGTGCCAGCTCGCCGAGAGCACACAATCAGCCCCAGCATTTT
TRBV5-6,.,TRBJ2-7,.,CASSRGGRGYEQYF,TGTGCCAGCAGCCGAGGTGGCAGGGGCTACGAGCAGTACTTC
TRBV6-5,once,TRBJ1-2,.,CASTLRDGNYGYTF,TGTGCCAGCACCCTCCGGGACGGAAACTATGGCTACACCTTC
TRBV6-4,.,TRBJ2-1,.,CASSGTGGSGSYNEQFF,TGTGCCAGCAGTGGGACCGGTGGTAGCGGCAGCTACAATGAGCAGTTCTTC
TRBV7-2,.,TRBJ2-7,.,CASSLAPASYEQYF,TGTGCCAGCAGCTTAGCTCCGGCATCCTACGAGCAGTACTTC
TRBV7-9,few,TRBJ1-1,.,CASSLAVITEAFF,TGTGCCAGCAGCTTAGCGGTGATCACTGAAGCTTTCTTT
TRBV15,.,TRBJ1-4,.,CATSRVVTGGEKLFF,TGTGCCACCAGCAGAGTCGTGACAGGCGGGGAAAAACTGTTTTTT
TRBV4-1,.,TRBJ2-3,TRBD2,CASSQPSAASGGKTSTDTQYF,TGCGCCAGCAGCCAACCGTCTGCGGCTAGCGGGGGTAAAACTAGCACAGATACGCAGTATTTT
TRBV29-1,.,TRBJ2-7,.,CSARQGSYEQYF,TGCAGCGCCCGACAAGGTTCCTACGAGCAGTACTTC
TRBV9,.,TRBJ2-2,TRBD1,CASSVEPGGPNTGELFF,TGTGCCAGCAGCGTAGAACCAGGGGGCCCGAACACCGGGGAGCTGTTTTTT
TRBV30,.,TRBJ1-4,.,CAWSIRYTSTNEKLFF,TGTGCCTGGAGTATACGCTACACTTCAACTAATGAAAAACTGTTTTTT
TRBV30,.,TRBJ1-5,.,CAWSKDLGQPQHF,TGTGCCTGGAGTAAGGACCTAGGGCAGCCCCAGCATTTT
TRBV5-1,.,TRBJ2-5,TRBD1,CASSEQGRGETQYF,TGCGCCAGCAGCGAACAGGGGCGCGGGGAGACCCAGTACTTC
TRBV11-2,.,TRBJ2-3,TRBD2,CASSGLAGARTDTQYF,TGTGCCAGCAGCGGTCTAGCGGGAGCTCGCACAGATACGCAGTATTTT
TRBV27,.,TRBJ2-2,.,CASSLYGPGELFF,TGTGCCAGCAGTTTATACGGGCCCGGGGAGCTGTTTTTT
TRBV19,.,TRBJ2-3,TRBD2,CASSLDGRRDTQYF,TGTGCCAGTAGTCTCGACGGGAGGAGGGATACGCAGTATTTT
TRBV5-6,.,TRBJ2-1,.,CASRLRGSGYNEQFF,TGTGCCAGCAGACTGAGGGGAAGTGGCTACAATGAGCAGTTCTTC
TRBV9,.,TRBJ1-4,.,CASSVRSGDELFF,TGTGCCAGCAGCGTAAGGTCGGGGGACGAACTGTTTTTT
TRBV28,.,TRBJ2-5,.,CASSLRGSETQYF,TGTGCCAGCAGTTTAAGGGGATCAGAGACCCAGTACTTC
TRBV6-5,.,TRBJ1-2,.,CASRQGIDGYTF,TGTGCCAGCAGACAGGGAATCGATGGCTACACCTTC
TRBV5-1,.,TRBJ1-2,.,CASSFGDGYGYTF,TGCGCCAGCAGCTTCGGTGATGGCTATGGCTACACCTTC
TRBV6-6,.,TRBJ1-2,.,CASTTSYGYTF,TGTGCCAGCACGACTAGCTATGGCTACACCTTC
TRBV29-1,.,TRBJ2-2,.,CSVDKGYGELFF,TGCAGCGTTGATAAGGGGTACGGGGAGCTGTTTTTT
TRBV9,once,TRBJ2-3,TRBD1,CASSLQGSPDTQYF,TGTGCCAGCAGCCTACAGGGGAGCCCAGATACGCAGTATTTT
TRBV27,.,TRBJ2-1,.,CASSPRGAQSYNEQFF,TGTGCCAGCAGTCCCCGAGGGGCGCAGTCCTACAATGAGCAGTTCTTC
TRBV7-7,.,TRBJ2-1,TRBD2,CASSLLAGGIDEQFF,TGTGCCAGCAGCTTACTAGCGGGAGGGATAGATGAGCAGTTCTTC